This T cell receptor (beta chain) was obtained from a study of regulatory T cells in long-lasting Graves disease. The study, taken as a whole, reports: Newly diagnosed disease favored TRBV20-1 and TRBJ2-1 over persistent disease. Persistent Graves' patients showed reduced TCR diversity versus newly diagnosed patients.

In its sample, this clonotype was seen many times. Its target is unknown. Building the TCR beta libraries relied on iRepertoire HTBI primers, and CDR3 regions underwent Arm-PCR. TCRdb reprocessed the multiplex PCR reads with MiXCR, giving one entry per CDR3 protein. The sample records hundreds of thousands of distinct CDR3 sequences, around 19% being singletons. The time point denotes: persistent/refractory GD, antithyroid drugs over 5 years with positive TRAb. Construction of the TCR library relied on RNA isolated from PBMCs. CDR3 size: 14 residues. The germline V gene encodes CDR1 SGHNT and CDR2 YENEEA. V dropped 3 bases and J dropped 6 bases, with 15 bases sitting between them.

The source is a female donor with Graves disease. The chain links TRBV11-3 to TRBJ2-7; D is uncertain. Specimen: peripheral blood mononuclear cells (PBMCs), collected when the disease was refractory, from a patient treated with antithyroid drugs. For the CDR3, the DNA is TGTGCCAGCAGCTTGGACCAACCTGGCAGCGAGCAGTACTTC. Its translation is CASSLDQPGSEQYF.